The clone carrying this TCR beta chain was seen just once. Its antigen remains unknown. Trimming pared 3 bases from V and 3 bases from J, leaving 6 bases between. Germline V gene lookup returns CDR1 MNHEY and CDR2 SMNVEV (reference sequence). The CDR3 covers 13 residues. These data come from a study of OX40 agonist ivuxolimab in advanced cancers. General study findings and limits: Some patients without response likewise showed low normalized clonal expansion. Dosing at 0.1 to 3.0 mg/kg was accompanied by clonal expansion of CD4+ and CD8+ blood T cells by week 6.

Only in-frame clones appear in the TCRdb table, and some are missing; sequencing was by immunoSEQ multiplex PCR. This table holds tens of thousands of clones, roughly 94% found once. Prior autoimmune disease or systemic immunosuppression barred patients. Sequences were derived from CD4+ or CD8+ T cells sorted from blood, sampled in a trial of the OX40 agonist ivuxolimab. The rearrangement joins TRBV27 to TRBJ1-5; no reliable D call. The clonotype was recovered from an adult with an advanced solid tumor such as melanoma, head and neck, liver or kidney cancer. CDR3 amino acids: CASSLLANQPQHF. The CDR3 DNA is TGTGCCAGCAGTTTGCTGGCCAATCAGCCCCAGCATTTT.